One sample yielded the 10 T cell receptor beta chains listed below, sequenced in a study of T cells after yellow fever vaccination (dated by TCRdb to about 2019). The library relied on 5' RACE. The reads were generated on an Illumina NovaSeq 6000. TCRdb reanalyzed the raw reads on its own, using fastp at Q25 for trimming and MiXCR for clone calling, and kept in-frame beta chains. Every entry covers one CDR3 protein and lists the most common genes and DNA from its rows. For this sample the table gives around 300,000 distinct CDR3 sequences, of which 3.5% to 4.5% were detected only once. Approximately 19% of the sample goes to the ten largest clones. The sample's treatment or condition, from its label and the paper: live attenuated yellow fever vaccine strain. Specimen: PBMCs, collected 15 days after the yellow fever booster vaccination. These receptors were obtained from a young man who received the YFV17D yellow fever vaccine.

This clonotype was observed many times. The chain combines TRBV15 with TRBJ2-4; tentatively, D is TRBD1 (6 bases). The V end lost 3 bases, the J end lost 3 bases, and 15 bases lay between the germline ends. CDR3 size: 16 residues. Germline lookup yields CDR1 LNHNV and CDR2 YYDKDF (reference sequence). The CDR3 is CATSSSQGFVKNIQYF. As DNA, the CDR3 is TGTGCCACCAGCAGCTCACAGGGCTTTGTCAAAAACATTCAGTACTTC.

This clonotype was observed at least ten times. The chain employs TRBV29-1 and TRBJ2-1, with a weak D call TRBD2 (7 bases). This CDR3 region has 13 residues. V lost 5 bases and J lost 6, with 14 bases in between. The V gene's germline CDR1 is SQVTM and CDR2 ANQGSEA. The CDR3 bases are TGCAGCGTTTGGGGGGGGGCAGGCAATGAGCAGTTCTTC. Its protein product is CSVWGGAGNEQFF.

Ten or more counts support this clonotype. The CDR3 DNA is TGTGCCAGCAGCCCACCCTCCTCTAGCGGGGGTCTCAATGAGCAGTTCTTC. Its protein is CASSPPSSSGGLNEQFF. The V and J genes are TRBV7-3 and TRBJ2-1; 10 positions agree with TRBD2. In germline, CDR1 is SGHTA, CDR2 FQGTGA. Unmatched junction bases numbered 13, after V lost 5 bases and J lost 6 bases. The CDR3 loop spans 17 amino acids.

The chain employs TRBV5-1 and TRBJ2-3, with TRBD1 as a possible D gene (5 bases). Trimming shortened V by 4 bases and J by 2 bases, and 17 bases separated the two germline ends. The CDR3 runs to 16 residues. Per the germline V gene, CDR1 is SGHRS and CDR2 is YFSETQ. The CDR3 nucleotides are TGCGCCAGCAGCACAGGTGCCTGGCAGACCACAGATACGCAGTATTTT. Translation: CASSTGAWQTTDTQYF. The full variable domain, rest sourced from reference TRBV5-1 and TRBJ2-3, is KAGVTQTPRYLIKTRGQQVTLSCSPISGHRSVSWYQQTPGQGLQFLFEYFSETQRNKGNFPGRFSGRQFSNSRSEMNVSTLELGDSALYLCASSTGAWQTTDTQYFGPGTRLTVL.

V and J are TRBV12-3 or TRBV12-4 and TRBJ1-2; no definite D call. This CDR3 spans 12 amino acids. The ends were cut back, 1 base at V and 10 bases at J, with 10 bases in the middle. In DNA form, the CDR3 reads TGTGCCAGCAGTTTAGACGGGGTGGACTACACCTTC. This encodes CASSLDGVDYTF.

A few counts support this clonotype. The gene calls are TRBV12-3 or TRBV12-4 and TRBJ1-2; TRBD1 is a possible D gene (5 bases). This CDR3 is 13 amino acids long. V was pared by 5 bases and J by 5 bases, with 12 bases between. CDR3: CASSRQTHYGYTF. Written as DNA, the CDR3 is TGTGCCAGCAGTCGACAGACCCATTATGGCTACACCTTC.

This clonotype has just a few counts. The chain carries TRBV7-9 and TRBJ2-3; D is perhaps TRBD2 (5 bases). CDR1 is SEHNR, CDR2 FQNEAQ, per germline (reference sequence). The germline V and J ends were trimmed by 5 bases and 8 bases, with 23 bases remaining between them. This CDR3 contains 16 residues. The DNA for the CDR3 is TGTGCCAGCAGCCCTAGCACCGGGTCCGTCTCCTTTACGCAGTATTTT. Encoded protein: CASSPSTGSVSFTQYF.

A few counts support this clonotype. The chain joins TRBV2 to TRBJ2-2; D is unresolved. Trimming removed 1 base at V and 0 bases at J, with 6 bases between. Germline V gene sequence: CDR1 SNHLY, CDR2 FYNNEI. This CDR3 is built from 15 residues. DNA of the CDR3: TGTGCCAGCAGTGAAGTACCGGCGAACACCGGGGAGCTGTTTTTT. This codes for CASSEVPANTGELFF.

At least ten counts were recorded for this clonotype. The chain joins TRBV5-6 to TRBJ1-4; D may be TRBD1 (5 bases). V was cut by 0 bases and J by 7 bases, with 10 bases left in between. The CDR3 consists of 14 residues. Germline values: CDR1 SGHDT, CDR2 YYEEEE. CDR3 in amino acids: CASSLEGMGEKLFF. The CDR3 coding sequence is TGTGCCAGCAGCTTGGAGGGGATGGGTGAAAAACTGTTTTTT.

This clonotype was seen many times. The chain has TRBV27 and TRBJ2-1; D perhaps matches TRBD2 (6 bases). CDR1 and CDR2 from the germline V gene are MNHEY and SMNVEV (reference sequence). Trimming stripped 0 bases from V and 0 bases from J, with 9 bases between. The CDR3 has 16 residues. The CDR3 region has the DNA TGTGCCAGCAGTTTATCGGCGGGGAGCTCCTACAATGAGCAGTTCTTC. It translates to CASSLSAGSSYNEQFF.